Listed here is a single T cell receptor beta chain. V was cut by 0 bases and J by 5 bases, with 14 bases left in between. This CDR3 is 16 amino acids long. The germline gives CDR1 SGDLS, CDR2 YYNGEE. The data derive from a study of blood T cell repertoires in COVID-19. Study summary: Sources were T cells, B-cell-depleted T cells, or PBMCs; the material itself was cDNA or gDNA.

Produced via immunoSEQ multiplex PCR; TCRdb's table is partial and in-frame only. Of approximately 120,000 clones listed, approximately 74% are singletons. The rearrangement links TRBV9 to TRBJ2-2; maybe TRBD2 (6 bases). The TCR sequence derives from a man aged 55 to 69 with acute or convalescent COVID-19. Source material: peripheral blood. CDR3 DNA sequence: TGTGCCAGCAGCGTAGGAGCCCGGGGAGGAACCGGGGAGCTGTTTTTT. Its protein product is CASSVGARGGTGELFF.